The 3 T cell receptor beta chains reported below all come from one sample, sequenced in a study of vaccination and CD4 T cells after COVID-19. Their specific antigens are unknown. Oncomine TCR Beta short-read sequencing was applied to DNA from cultured CD4+ T cells. TCRdb re-called the PCR reads through MiXCR, storing one row per CDR3 protein. The sample has about 20,000 distinct CDR3 sequences; roughly 50% are singletons. Regarding treatment: roughly 10-day PBMC culture with coronavirus spike peptide pools or control peptides (ViraFEST assay). The sequencing input was CD4+ T cells from blood, cultured in vitro. The receptors originated from a human donor who had recovered from COVID-19.

The chain uses TRBV6-1 and TRBJ2-1; D gene uncertain. The CDR3 loop spans 13 amino acids. Per the germline V gene, CDR1 is MNHNS and CDR2 is SASEGT. The ends were cut back, 7 bases at V and 9 bases at J, with 16 bases in the middle. CDR3 loop: CASTLDPIGEQFF. For the CDR3, the DNA is TGTGCCAGCACTCTAGACCCTATTGGTGAGCAGTTCTTC.

The gene calls are TRBV20-1 and TRBJ1-1; D is uncertain. The CDR3 consists of 11 residues. Per the germline V gene, CDR1 is DFQATT and CDR2 is SNEGSKA (reference sequence). V lost 5 bases and J 5 bases, leaving 9 bases between the germline ends. The CDR3 here is CSALKGTEAFF. The CDR3 region has the DNA TGCAGTGCTTTAAAGGGAACTGAAGCTTTCTTT.

This clonotype is a singleton in its sample. The rearrangement joins TRBV18 to TRBJ1-5; no clear D gene. Germline values: CDR1 KGHSH, CDR2 LQKENI. V gave up 1 base and J gave up 4 bases, with 11 bases separating them. The CDR3 extends over 15 amino acids. CDR3 loop: CASSPQGGVNQPQHF. The CDR3 bases are TGTGCCAGCTCACCACAGGGAGGTGTTAATCAGCCCCAGCATTTT. The whole variable domain, filled in from reference TRBV18 and TRBJ1-5, reads NAGVMQNPRHLVRRRGQEARLRCSPMKGHSHVYWYRQLPEEGLKFMVYLQKENIIDESGMPKERFSAEFPKEGPSILRIQQVVRGDSAAYFCASSPQGGVNQPQHFGDGTRLSIL.